These 14 T cell receptor beta chains came from one sample sequenced in a study of cytomegalovirus exposure and HLA in healthy donors. Primers included in the PCR were 60 Vbeta and 13 Jbeta primers. Assay: immunoSEQ multiplex PCR; the TCRdb copy retains only in-frame clones and omits some. Of over 150,000 clones listed, over 80% were seen once; the top ten hold 2% to 2.5%. Sequencing used PBMCs. The receptors shown here come from a male donor in good health and CMV-seronegative.

The chain has TRBV11-2 and TRBJ2-2; 7 nucleotides agree with TRBD1. The CDR3 extends over 16 amino acids. Losses at the gene ends were 1 base for V and 5 bases for J; bases not matched to a gene: 7. In germline, CDR1 is SGHAT, CDR2 FQNNGV. Written as DNA, the CDR3 is TGTGCCAGCAGCTTAGTGAGGGGGCGACGTACCGGGGAGCTGTTTTTT. It is translated as CASSLVRGRRTGELFF.

The chain combines TRBV28 with TRBJ1-4, with 8 bases identical to TRBD1. The CDR3 runs to 15 residues. The germline CDR1 and CDR2 sequences are MDHEN and SYDVKM. The V segment lost 3 bases and the J segment 10 bases; nucleotides outside the gene matches: 10. CDR3 sequence: CASSLPGQGRSKLFF. DNA of the CDR3: TGTGCCAGCAGTTTGCCTGGACAGGGCAGATCAAAACTGTTTTTT.

This rearrangement joins TRBV19 to TRBJ2-2, with 12 bases identical to TRBD2. Germline assignment: CDR1 LNHDA and CDR2 SQIVND (reference sequence). The CDR3 runs to 16 residues. V shed 8 bases, J shed 7 bases, and the junction held 11 bases outside the gene matches. CDR3 in amino acids: CASLRLAGAGGGELFF. CDR3 bases: TGTGCCAGTCTAAGACTAGCGGGGGCCGGGGGCGGGGAGCTGTTTTTT. Complete variable domain (other parts from reference TRBV19 and TRBJ2-2): DGGITQSPKYLFRKEGQNVTLSCEQNLNHDAMYWYRQDPGQGLRLIYYSQIVNDFQKGDIAEGYSVSREKKESFPLTVTSAQKNPTAFYLCASLRLAGAGGGELFFGEGSRLTVL.

The J gene is TRBJ2-2, the V gene TRBV29-1, with D tentatively TRBD2 (6 bases). V was shortened by 3 bases and J by 2 bases, with 13 bases between the two germline ends. Germline CDR1 and CDR2: SQVTM and ANQGSEA. This CDR3 is 15 amino acids long. The CDR3 DNA reads TGCAGCGTTGAGGAAGGGGACTTAAACACCGGGGAGCTGTTTTTT. Translated: CSVEEGDLNTGELFF.

This sequence joins TRBV6-5 and TRBJ1-1; D not certain. Trimming pared 5 bases from V and 0 bases from J, leaving 10 bases between. The CDR3 extends over 14 amino acids. Germline values: CDR1 MNHEY, CDR2 SVGAGI. The CDR3 sequence: CASSPPHLNTEAFF. Written as DNA, the CDR3 is TGTGCCAGCAGTCCGCCACATTTGAACACTGAAGCTTTCTTT.

The rearrangement joins TRBV7-8 to TRBJ2-5; TRBD2 agrees at 13 bases. CDR3 size: 17 residues. From germline, CDR1 is SGHVS and CDR2 FQNEAQ. V was pared by 1 base and J by 5 bases, with 7 bases of the junction left unmatched. The CDR3 protein is CASSLGLLAGGRETQYF. For the CDR3, the DNA is TGTGCCAGCAGCTTAGGTTTACTAGCGGGAGGGCGGGAGACCCAGTACTTC.

This clone is a singleton in its sample. The rearrangement links TRBV5-4 to TRBJ2-3; D not certain. Deletions cut 1 base from V and 4 bases from J, with 4 bases between. The CDR3 spans 12 residues. The germline V gene has CDR1 SGHNT and CDR2 YYREEE (reference sequence). The CDR3 sequence is CASSLSADTQYF. The CDR3 region has the DNA TGTGCCAGCAGCTTGTCCGCAGATACGCAGTATTTT.

The chain joins TRBV10-3 to TRBJ1-2; TRBD1 matches at 7 bases. CDR1 and CDR2 (germline): ENHRY, SYGVKD. V trimming: 2 bases; J trimming: 7 bases; junction bases outside the gene matches: 7. The CDR3 has 14 residues. The CDR3 nucleotides read TGTGCCATCAGTGAGATTACAGGGGAAGGTGGCTACACCTTC. Protein: CAISEITGEGGYTF.

This clone was counted a single time. This sequence joins TRBV6-5 and TRBJ1-5; tentative D call: TRBD1 (5 bases). Germline CDR1 and CDR2: MNHEY and SVGAGI. The CDR3 is made up of 14 amino acids. V lost 4 bases and J lost 3, with 10 bases in between. CDR3 in amino acids: CASSLSRANQPQHF. CDR3 nucleotide sequence: TGTGCCAGCAGTTTATCCAGGGCCAATCAGCCCCAGCATTTT.

This chain uses TRBV5-4 with TRBJ1-2, with unresolved D. The CDR3 length is 11 residues. Trimming pared 3 bases from V and 3 bases from J, leaving 3 bases between. Germline V gene data show CDR1 as SGHNT and CDR2 as YYREEE (reference sequence). Here the CDR3 DNA reads TGTGCCAGCAGCTCGGACTATGGCTACACCTTC. Translation: CASSSDYGYTF.

This clone has only a few counts. V and J are TRBV7-2 and TRBJ2-7; 14 bases fit TRBD2. This CDR3 has 16 residues. The trim removed 1 base at V and 4 bases at J, leaving 3 bases unmatched. The germline V gene has CDR1 SGHTA and CDR2 FQGNSA. The CDR3 loop reads CASSLGGLAGAYEQYF. CDR3 DNA sequence: TGTGCCAGCAGCTTAGGGGGACTAGCGGGGGCGTACGAGCAGTACTTC.

This clone was detected only a few times. The chain employs TRBV5-6 and TRBJ1-2; no clear D. CDR3 length: 13 amino acids. V dropped 4 bases and J dropped 3 bases, with 10 bases sitting between them. Germline CDR1 reads SGHDT; CDR2 reads YYEEEE. The CDR3 nucleotides read TGTGCCAGCAGCCTGGGGAGAGACTATGGCTACACCTTC. Protein: CASSLGRDYGYTF.

The rearrangement joins TRBV10-3 to TRBJ2-7; 8 bases line up with TRBD2. This CDR3 region has 16 residues. The junction had 6 bases not matched to a gene; V was cut back by 2 bases and J by 0 bases. The V gene's germline CDR1 is ENHRY and CDR2 SYGVKD. This chain's CDR3 is CAISELAGTSSYEQYF. CDR3 nucleotide sequence: TGTGCCATCAGTGAGCTCGCCGGGACTAGCTCCTACGAGCAGTACTTC.

The chain has TRBV27 and TRBJ1-6; D uncertain. CDR3 size: 18 residues. V lost 5 bases and J 0 bases, leaving 17 bases between the germline ends. The germline CDR1 and CDR2 sequences are MNHEY and SMNVEV (reference sequence). The CDR3 loop reads CASSRFPPGSSYNSPLHF. The CDR3 bases are TGTGCCAGCAGTCGCTTCCCTCCTGGGAGCTCCTATAATTCACCCCTCCACTTT.